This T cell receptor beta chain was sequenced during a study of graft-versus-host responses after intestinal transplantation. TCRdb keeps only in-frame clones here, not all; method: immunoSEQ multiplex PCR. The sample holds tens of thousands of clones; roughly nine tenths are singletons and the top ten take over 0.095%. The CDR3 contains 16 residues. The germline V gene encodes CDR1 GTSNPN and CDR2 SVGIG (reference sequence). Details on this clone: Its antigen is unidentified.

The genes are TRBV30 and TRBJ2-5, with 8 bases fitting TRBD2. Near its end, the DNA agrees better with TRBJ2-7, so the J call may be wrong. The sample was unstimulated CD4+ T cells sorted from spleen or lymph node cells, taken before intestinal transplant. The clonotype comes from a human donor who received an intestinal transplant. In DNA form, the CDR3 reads TGTGCCTGGAGTTCGGGAGGGCCGAGACTATCCTACGAGCAGTACTTC. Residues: CAWSSGGPRLSYEQYF.